This T cell receptor (beta chain) came from a study of tumour-infiltrating T cells in Burkitt lymphoma. Looked up from germline, CDR1 is SGHAT and CDR2 is FQNNGV. This CDR3 region has 14 residues. Trimming pared 4 bases from V and 4 bases from J, leaving 13 bases between. Sequencing used immunoSEQ multiplex PCR; TCRdb keeps in-frame clones, though not all of them. The data show around 3,900 clones, over 15% seen once. This sequence was found in a human donor with Burkitt lymphoma. The material sequenced was tumor tissue. V usage is TRBV11-2 and J usage is TRBJ1-2; D might be TRBD1 (5 bases). The CDR3 here is CASSSSVGGYGYTF. For the CDR3, the DNA is TGTGCCAGCAGCTCCTCGGTGGGGGGCTATGGCTACACCTTC.